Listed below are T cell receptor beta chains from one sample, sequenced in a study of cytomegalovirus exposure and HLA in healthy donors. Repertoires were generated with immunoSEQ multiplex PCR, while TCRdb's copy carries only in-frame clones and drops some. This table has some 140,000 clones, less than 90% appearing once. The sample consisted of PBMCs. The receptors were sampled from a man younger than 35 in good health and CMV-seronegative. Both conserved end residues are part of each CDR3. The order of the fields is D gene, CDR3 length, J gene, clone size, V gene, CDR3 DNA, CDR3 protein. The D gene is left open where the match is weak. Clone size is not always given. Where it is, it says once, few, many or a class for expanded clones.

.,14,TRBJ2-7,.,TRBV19,TGTGCCAGTAGTGGACTTGCGAATTCCTACGAGCAGTACTTC,CASSGLANSYEQYF
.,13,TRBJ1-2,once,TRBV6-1,TGTGCCAGCAGTGACAGACAGAGTTATGGCTACACCTTC,CASSDRQSYGYTF
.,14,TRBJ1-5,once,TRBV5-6,TGTGCCAGCAGCTTGGCCGGGGGGGCCGGGCCCCAGCATTTT,CASSLAGGAGPQHF
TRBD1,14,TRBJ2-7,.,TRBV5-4,TGTGCCAGCAGCTCCCGGGACAGAAGCTACGAGCAGTACTTC,CASSSRDRSYEQYF
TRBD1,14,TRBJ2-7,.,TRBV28,TGTGCCAGCCGAGGGAACAGGGGCTCCTACGAGCAGTACTTC,CASRGNRGSYEQYF
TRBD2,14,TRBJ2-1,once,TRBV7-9,TGTGCCAGCAGCTTACCAGCGGGGATAAATGAGCAGTTCTTC,CASSLPAGINEQFF
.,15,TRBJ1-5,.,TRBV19,TGTGCCAGTAGTGTAGAGTCAAATAGCAATCAGCCCCAGCATTTT,CASSVESNSNQPQHF
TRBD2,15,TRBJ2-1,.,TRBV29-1,TGCAGCGTACATGAGCGGGGAAGCTCCTACAATGAGCAGTTCTTC,CSVHERGSSYNEQFF
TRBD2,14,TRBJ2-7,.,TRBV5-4,TGTGCCAGCAGCCCCCGCGGGGGACCCTACGAGCAGTACTTC,CASSPRGGPYEQYF
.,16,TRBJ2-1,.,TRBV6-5,TGTGCCAGCAGTTACTCGGGGGCTAGTGGGGGTCTTGAGCAGTTCTTC,CASSYSGASGGLEQFF
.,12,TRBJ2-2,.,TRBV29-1,TGCAGCGTTGACAGGGTTACCGGGGAGCTGTTTTTT,CSVDRVTGELFF
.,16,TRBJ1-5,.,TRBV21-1,TGTGCCAGCAGCAAACCGGGACAGGGTCGATATCAGCCCCAGCATTTT,CASSKPGQGRYQPQHF
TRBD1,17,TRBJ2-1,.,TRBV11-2,TGTGCCAGCAGCTTCGGCGGACAGGGGGCCAGGGGGGATGAGCAGTTCTTC,CASSFGGQGARGDEQFF
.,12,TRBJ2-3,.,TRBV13,TGTGCCAGCAGCTTATCGGGAGATACGCAGTATTTT,CASSLSGDTQYF
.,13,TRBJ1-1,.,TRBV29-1,TGCAGCGTTCACAGGGTCCCCCTGACTGAAGCTTTCTTT,CSVHRVPLTEAFF
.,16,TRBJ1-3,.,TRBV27,TGTGCCAGCAGTTTCGGAGGGCCAGGCTCTGGAAACACCATATATTTT,CASSFGGPGSGNTIYF
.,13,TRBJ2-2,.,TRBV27,TGTGCCAGCAGTCCCCATTCCACCGGGGAGCTGTTTTTT,CASSPHSTGELFF
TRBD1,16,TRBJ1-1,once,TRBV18,TGTGCCAGCTCACCGCGCCGGACAGGGGGGTCCACTGAAGCTTTCTTT,CASSPRRTGGSTEAFF
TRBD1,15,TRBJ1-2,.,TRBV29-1,TGCAGCGTCTCCGGGACAGGGGATTTTAACTATGGCTACACCTTC,CSVSGTGDFNYGYTF
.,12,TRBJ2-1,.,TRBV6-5,TGTGCCAGCAGTTCTCCCGGGACAGAGCAGTTCTTC,CASSSPGTEQFF
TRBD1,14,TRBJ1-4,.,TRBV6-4,TGTGCCACACCGGGACAGACAACTAATGAAAAACTGTTTTTT,CATPGQTTNEKLFF
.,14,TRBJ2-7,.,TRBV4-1,TGCGCCAGCAGCCACCCGACAGGGACTTACGAGCAGTACTTC,CASSHPTGTYEQYF
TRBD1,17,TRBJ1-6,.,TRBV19,TGTGCCAGTAGCCGGGACAGGGCGATGCTAAGCAATTCACCCCTCCACTTT,CASSRDRAMLSNSPLHF
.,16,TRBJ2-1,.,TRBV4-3,TGCGCCAGCAGCCAAGAAACGGGAACCTTAGGCAATGAGCAGTTCTTC,CASSQETGTLGNEQFF
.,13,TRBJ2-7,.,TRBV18,TGTGCCAGCTCACCATACGACAGTTACGAGCAGTACTTC,CASSPYDSYEQYF
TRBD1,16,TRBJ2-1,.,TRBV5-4,TGTGCCAGCAGCCCGCTTCAGGGGGCTCTCTACAATGAGCAGTTCTTC,CASSPLQGALYNEQFF
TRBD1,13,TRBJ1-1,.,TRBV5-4,TGTGCCAGCAGCTGGGACAGGGAAACTGAAGCTTTCTTT,CASSWDRETEAFF
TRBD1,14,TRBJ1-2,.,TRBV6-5,TGTGCCAGCAGCCTACAGGGGGCCGACTATGGCTACACCTTC,CASSLQGADYGYTF
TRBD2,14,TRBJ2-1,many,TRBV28,TGTGCCGCCAAACCGGGGGGAGGCTACAATGAGCAGTTCTTC,CAAKPGGGYNEQFF
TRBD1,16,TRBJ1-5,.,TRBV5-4,TGTGCCAGCAGCTTGGGAGCAGGGGGAGGCAATCAGCCCCAGCATTTT,CASSLGAGGGNQPQHF
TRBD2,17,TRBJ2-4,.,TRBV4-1,TGCGCCAGCAGCCAACCGACTAGCGGGACCGCCAAAAACATTCAGTACTTC,CASSQPTSGTAKNIQYF
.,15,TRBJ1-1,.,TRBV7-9,TGTGCCAGCAGCTTAGCGCGGCTTGGGAACACTGAAGCTTTCTTT,CASSLARLGNTEAFF
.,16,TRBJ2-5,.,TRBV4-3,TGCGCCAGCAGCCAAGGCATGGGGCTTAACCAAGAGACCCAGTACTTC,CASSQGMGLNQETQYF
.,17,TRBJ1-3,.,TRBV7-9,TGTGCCAGCAGCTTGGGGCCACCGACGAGCTCTGGAAACACCATATATTTT,CASSLGPPTSSGNTIYF
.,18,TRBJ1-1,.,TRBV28,TGTGCCACCTTCAGTCTACTAAGGAGCTTGCGTGTGAACACTGAAGCTTTCTTT,CATFSLLRSLRVNTEAFF
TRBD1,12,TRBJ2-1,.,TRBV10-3,TGTGCCATCGTAGGGCAGGGGGATGAGCAGTTCTTC,CAIVGQGDEQFF
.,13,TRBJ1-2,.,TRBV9,TGTGCCAGCAGCGTCAGGGTTGACTATGGCTACACCTTC,CASSVRVDYGYTF
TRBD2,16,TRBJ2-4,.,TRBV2,TGTGCCAGCAGTGAACCTAGCGGGAGGACCAAAAACATTCAGTACTTC,CASSEPSGRTKNIQYF
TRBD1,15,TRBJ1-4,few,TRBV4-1,TGCGCCAGCAGCCAACGGACAGGGGCTAATGAAAAACTGTTTTTT,CASSQRTGANEKLFF
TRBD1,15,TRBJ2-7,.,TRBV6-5,TGTGCCTCCCGTGGTGGGGACAGGGGGAACTACGAGCAGTACTTC,CASRGGDRGNYEQYF
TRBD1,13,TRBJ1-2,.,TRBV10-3,TGTGCCATCAGCGGGACAGGCGACAATGGCTACACCTTC,CAISGTGDNGYTF
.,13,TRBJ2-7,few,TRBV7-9,TGTGCCAGCAGCTTAACTCCCCGCTACGAGCAGTACTTC,CASSLTPRYEQYF